One sample yielded the 9 T cell receptor beta chains listed below, sequenced in a study of OX40 agonist ivuxolimab in advanced cancers. The data were produced by immunoSEQ multiplex PCR, yet TCRdb's version contains in-frame clones alone and is incomplete. The table has 40,000 to 50,000 clones, less than 90% seen once. The sequenced sample was CD4+ or CD8+ T cells sorted from blood, obtained in a trial of the OX40 agonist ivuxolimab. The receptors shown here come from an adult with an advanced solid tumor such as melanoma, head and neck, liver or kidney cancer.

The chain employs TRBV4-1 and TRBJ2-7, with D perhaps TRBD1 (6 bases). The V end lost 2 bases, the J end lost 2 bases, and 7 bases lay between the germline ends. CDR1 and CDR2 from the germline V gene are MGHRA and YSYEKL. The CDR3 covers 13 residues. The DNA of the CDR3 is TGCGCCAGCAGCCAAAGGGGGACCTACGAGCAGTACTTC. Residues: CASSQRGTYEQYF.

The chain has TRBV7-9 and TRBJ2-1, with 10 bases fitting TRBD2. From germline, CDR1 is SEHNR and CDR2 FQNEAQ (reference sequence). With V trimmed by 8 bases and J by 4 bases, 11 bases remained unmatched. The CDR3 sequence is 16 residues long. The CDR3 is CASSSTLTSGYNEQFF. DNA of the CDR3: TGTGCCAGCTCCTCCACCCTGACTAGCGGGTACAATGAGCAGTTCTTC.

This chain connects TRBV4-2 to TRBJ1-5, with D perhaps matching TRBD1 (5 bases). The CDR3 consists of 15 residues. V dropped 4 bases and J dropped 0 bases, with 10 bases sitting between them. Germline CDR1 reads LGHNA; CDR2 reads YNFKEQ. Here the CDR3 reads CASSPTEYSNQPQHF. The CDR3 bases are TGTGCCAGCAGCCCGACAGAGTATAGCAATCAGCCCCAGCATTTT.

This rearrangement joins TRBV27 to TRBJ2-1, with D perhaps being TRBD1 or TRBD2 (5 bases each). Germline V gives CDR1 MNHEY, CDR2 SMNVEV (reference sequence). The CDR3 covers 14 residues. V lost 2 bases to trimming and J lost 8 bases, with 13 bases between them. The CDR3 sequence is CASSLEGSRDEQFF. For the CDR3, the DNA is TGTGCCAGCAGTTTAGAAGGGAGCAGGGATGAGCAGTTCTTC.

The chain recombines TRBV13 with TRBJ2-2, with D perhaps assigned TRBD1 or TRBD2 (6 bases each). The CDR3 covers 22 residues. V was shortened by 2 bases and J by 0 bases, with 28 bases between the two germline ends. Germline V gene sequence: CDR1 PRHDT, CDR2 FYEKMQ (reference sequence). In nucleotides, the CDR3 is TGTGCCAGCAGCTTACGATCATCTGTCAGCGTAGGGGGGTTCGCGAACACCGGGGAGCTGTTTTTT. Its translation is CASSLRSSVSVGGFANTGELFF.

V is TRBV12-5 and J is TRBJ1-5; the D gene is possibly TRBD1 (5 bases). This CDR3 has 14 residues. Trimming removed 7 bases at V and 0 bases at J, with 10 bases between. Germline CDR1 reads LGHNT; CDR2 reads FRNRAP. The CDR3, as DNA: TGTGCTAGTGATGCAGGGTATAGCAATCAGCCCCAGCATTTT. This gives the protein CASDAGYSNQPQHF. The complete variable domain, with remaining parts taken from reference TRBV12-5 and TRBJ1-5, reads DARVTQTPRHKVTEMGQEVTMRCQPILGHNTVFWYRQTMMQGLELLAYFRNRAPLDDSGMPKDRFSAEMPDATLATLKIQPSEPRDSAVYFCASDAGYSNQPQHFGDGTRLSIL.

This clone was detected only once. The chain links TRBV5-4 to TRBJ2-3; 11 bases align to TRBD2. Germline V CDR1 and CDR2: SGHNT, YYREEE (reference sequence). With 4 bases clipped from V and 0 bases from J, the junction kept 13 bases outside the gene matches. There are 19 residues in the CDR3. CDR3 sequence reads: CASSRSGGLAEYSTDTQYF. DNA of the CDR3: TGTGCCAGCAGCCGTTCGGGGGGACTAGCGGAGTATAGCACAGATACGCAGTATTTT.

This rearrangement joins TRBV4-1 to TRBJ1-5, with D possibly matching TRBD1 (5 bases). The length of the CDR3 is 13 residues. Germline V gene lookup returns CDR1 MGHRA and CDR2 YSYEKL. The ends were cut back, 3 bases at V and 5 bases at J, with 8 bases in the middle. CDR3 amino acids: CASSHVGDQPQHF. In nucleotides, the CDR3 is TGCGCCAGCAGCCATGTAGGGGATCAGCCCCAGCATTTT.

The genes are TRBV7-2 and TRBJ2-3, with D maybe TRBD2 (6 bases). Germline CDR1 is SGHTA and CDR2 is FQGNSA. Trimming shortened V by 7 bases and J by 6 bases, and 14 bases separated the two germline ends. The CDR3 length is 13 residues. The CDR3 sequence: CASTAGRRDTQYF. The CDR3 DNA is TGTGCCAGCACTGCGGGGAGACGGGATACGCAGTATTTT.